Each of the 9 T cell receptor beta chains below was sequenced from the same sample in a study of early T cells in non-severe SARS-CoV-2 infection (dated by TCRdb to the early 2020s). The method behind the library was 5' RACE. Sequenced on a NextSeq 500. Using fastp trimming at Q25 and MiXCR clonotype assembly, TCRdb reanalyzed the public sequencing data and kept in-frame beta chains. Every distinct CDR3 protein forms one entry, paired with its most common genes and DNA. The table for this sample lists some 60,000 distinct CDR3 sequences; roughly 10% of them were counted only once. 8.5% to 9% of the sample belongs to the ten largest clones. Material for sequencing was whole blood. The receptors were sampled from an adult who was a healthcare worker with PCR-confirmed SARS-CoV-2 infection or an uninfected control (not recorded which).

The sample holds many counts of this clonotype. The V gene is TRBV20-1, the J gene TRBJ1-2; no clear D gene. Trimming left V 0 bases short and J 5 bases short, with 10 bases between. Germline CDR1 reads DFQATT; CDR2 reads SNEGSKA (reference sequence). The length of the CDR3 is 13 residues. DNA of the CDR3: TGCAGTGCTAGAGATGGGAGATTATATGGCTACACCTTC. As protein: CSARDGRLYGYTF.

Only a few counts were recorded for this clonotype. The rearrangement uses TRBV6-5 and TRBJ2-3, with 12 bases fitting TRBD2. The CDR3 contains 16 residues. J gave up 4 bases and V 6 bases, and 8 bases lay outside the gene matches. CDR1 and CDR2 (germline): MNHEY, SVGAGI. CDR3 in amino acids: CASRSSGTSGSDTQYF. The CDR3 nucleotides are TGTGCCAGCAGGTCCTCCGGGACTAGCGGGTCAGATACGCAGTATTTT.

This clonotype was counted many times. V usage is TRBV7-9 and J usage is TRBJ2-2; D possibly uses TRBD1 or TRBD2 (5 bases each). Trimming left V 4 bases short and J 1 base short, with 13 bases between. This CDR3 contains 16 residues. The germline V gene encodes CDR1 SEHNR and CDR2 FQNEAQ (reference sequence). CDR3 protein: CASSSTGLVNTGELFF. CDR3 nucleotide sequence: TGTGCCAGCAGCTCGACGGGGCTAGTGAACACCGGGGAGCTGTTTTTT.

This clonotype turned up a few times. This chain links TRBV10-1 with TRBJ1-5, with D unclear. V was pared by 3 bases and J by 2 bases, with 2 bases between. This CDR3 has 12 amino acids. Per the germline V gene, CDR1 is WNHNN and CDR2 is SYGVQD (reference sequence). CDR3 in amino acids: CASSDGNQPQHF. CDR3 nucleotides: TGCGCCAGCAGTGACGGCAATCAGCCCCAGCATTTT.

As for this clonotype: A much more abundant neighbour one base away suggests this may be a read error. The CDR3 sequence: CASSLPGAGTDTQYF. For the CDR3, the DNA is TGTGCCAGCAGCTTACCAGGGGCTGGCACAGATACGCAGTATTTT. The J gene is TRBJ2-3, the V gene TRBV5-5; a possible D gene is TRBD1 (6 bases). Germline V gene data show CDR1 as SGHKS and CDR2 as YYEKEE (reference sequence). The CDR3 covers 15 residues. Trimming removed 2 bases from V and 1 base from J, with 11 bases in between.

A few counts support this clonotype. V is TRBV30 and J is TRBJ1-5; D not certain. This CDR3 is 13 amino acids long. V lost 5 bases, J lost 10 bases, and 18 bases lay in between. Germline lookup yields CDR1 GTSNPN and CDR2 SVGIG (reference sequence). CDR3 region: CAWQLTAGGPQHF. In nucleotides, the CDR3 is TGTGCCTGGCAACTTACGGCGGGTGGCCCCCAGCATTTT.

This clonotype was found many times. The chain carries TRBV20-1 and TRBJ1-5, with TRBD1 matching over 7 bases. V dropped 3 bases and J dropped 2; count of bases not matched to a gene: 7. Germline CDR1 is DFQATT and CDR2 is SNEGSKA (reference sequence). This CDR3 is 15 amino acids long. The chain's CDR3 is CSASSGGSGNQPQHF. CDR3 nucleotides: TGCAGTGCTAGTTCAGGGGGAAGTGGCAATCAGCCCCAGCATTTT.

V usage is TRBV5-1 and J usage is TRBJ2-7; TRBD1 matches at 7 bases. Germline trimming cut 4 bases from V and 7 bases from J; bases unmatched to any gene: 8. CDR3 length: 13 residues. CDR1 and CDR2 (germline): SGHRS, YFSETQ. CDR3 amino acids: CASSIGDRNEQYF. CDR3 coding DNA: TGCGCCAGCAGCATAGGGGACAGAAATGAGCAGTACTTC.

This clonotype was detected a few times. The chain employs TRBV6-2 or TRBV6-3 and TRBJ1-5; the D gene is possibly TRBD1 (6 bases). This CDR3 spans 17 amino acids. The germline V gene encodes CDR1 MNHEY and CDR2 SVGEGT. Trimming left V 3 bases short and J 7 bases short, with 22 bases between. In DNA, the CDR3 is TGTGCCAGCAGTTATATGTACGGGGCCAGGGGAGAGCAGCCCCAGCATTTT. Protein sequence: CASSYMYGARGEQPQHF.